The present T cell receptor beta chain was sequenced within a study of blood T cell repertoires in COVID-19. Sequencing used immunoSEQ multiplex PCR; TCRdb keeps in-frame clones, though not all of them. In the table there are hundreds of thousands of clones, roughly 89% of which are singletons. People in the exposed group encountered a COVID-19 case within 2 weeks before entering the study. The specimen was PBMCs or T cells enriched from blood (not recorded which). The origin of this receptor is a man younger than 40 who had been exposed to COVID-19.

CDR3 nucleotide sequence: TGCGCCAGCAGCAGCCCCGGGACCCTGGGGGGCGAGCAGTACTTC. It codes for CASSSPGTLGGEQYF. The gene calls are TRBV4-1 and TRBJ2-7; D perhaps matches TRBD2 (6 bases). V was trimmed by 5 bases and J by 6 bases, leaving 20 bases between them. The CDR3 is 15 residues long. Germline V lookup: CDR1 MGHRA, CDR2 YSYEKL.